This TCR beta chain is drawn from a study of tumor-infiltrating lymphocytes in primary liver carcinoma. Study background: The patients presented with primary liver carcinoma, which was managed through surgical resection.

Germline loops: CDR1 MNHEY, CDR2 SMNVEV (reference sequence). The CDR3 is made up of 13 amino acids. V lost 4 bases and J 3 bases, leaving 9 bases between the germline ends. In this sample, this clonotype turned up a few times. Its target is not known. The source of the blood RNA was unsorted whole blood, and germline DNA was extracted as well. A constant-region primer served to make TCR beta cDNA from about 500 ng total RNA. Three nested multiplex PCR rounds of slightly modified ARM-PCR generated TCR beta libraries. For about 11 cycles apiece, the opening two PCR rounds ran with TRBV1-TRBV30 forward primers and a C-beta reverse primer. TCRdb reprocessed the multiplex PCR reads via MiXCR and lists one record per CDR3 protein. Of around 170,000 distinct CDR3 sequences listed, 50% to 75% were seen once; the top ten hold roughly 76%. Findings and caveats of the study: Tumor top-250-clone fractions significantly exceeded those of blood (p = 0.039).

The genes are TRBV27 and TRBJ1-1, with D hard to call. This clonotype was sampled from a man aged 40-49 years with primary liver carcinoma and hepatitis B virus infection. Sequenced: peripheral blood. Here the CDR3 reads CASSSGTDTEAFF. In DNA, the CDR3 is TGTGCCAGCAGTTCGGGTACAGACACTGAAGCTTTCTTT.